The next 2 T cell receptor beta chains were all read from a single sample in a study of post-analysis software for immune sequencing data. Study-wide results and limits: A few TRBV segments were significantly more frequent in patients than in controls. TRBV5-6, TRBV5-1 and TRBV20-1 were among these segments.

TCR beta cDNA libraries included unique molecular identifiers. TCRdb independently ran MiXCR on the PCR reads; one entry per CDR3 protein. This sample has about 770,000 distinct CDR3 sequences, with around 46% found just once. No antigen has been identified for these receptors. The sequenced sample consisted of blood. Receptors originate from a girl aged 10 to 17 with multiple sclerosis.

The chain recombines TRBV27 with TRBJ2-7; D ambiguous. Trimming shortened V by 6 bases and J by 2 bases, and 11 bases separated the two germline ends. The germline CDR1 and CDR2 sequences are MNHEY and SMNVEV (reference sequence). The CDR3 extends over 13 amino acids. CDR3 nucleotides: TGTGCCAGCAGGGGGATTTCCCCCTACGAGCAGTACTTC. It encodes CASRGISPYEQYF.

This sequence joins TRBV20-1 and TRBJ1-2; 8 bases line up with TRBD1. The CDR3 is made up of 14 amino acids. Unmatched junction bases numbered 6, after V lost 6 bases and J lost 0 bases. Per the germline V gene, CDR1 is DFQATT and CDR2 is SNEGSKA (reference sequence). CDR3 coding DNA: TGCAGTGCCAAGGACAGGGTCACTAACTATGGCTACACCTTC. Translated, it gives CSAKDRVTNYGYTF.